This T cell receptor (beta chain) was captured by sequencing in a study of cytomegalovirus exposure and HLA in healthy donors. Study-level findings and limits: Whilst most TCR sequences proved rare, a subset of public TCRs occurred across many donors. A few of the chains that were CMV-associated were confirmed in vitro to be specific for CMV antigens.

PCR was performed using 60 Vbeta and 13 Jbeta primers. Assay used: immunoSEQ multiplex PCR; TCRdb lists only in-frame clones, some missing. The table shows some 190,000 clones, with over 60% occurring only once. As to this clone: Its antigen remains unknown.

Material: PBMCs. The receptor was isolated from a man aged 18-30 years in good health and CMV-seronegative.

The CDR3 DNA reads TGTGCCAGCAGGGCCGGAACGACCGGGTACACCATATATTTT. Its translation: CASRAGTTGYTIYF. This chain joins TRBV28 and TRBJ1-3; D ambiguous. Germline values: CDR1 MDHEN, CDR2 SYDVKM. There are 14 residues in the CDR3. Trimming shortened V by 6 bases and J by 8 bases, and 17 bases separated the two germline ends.